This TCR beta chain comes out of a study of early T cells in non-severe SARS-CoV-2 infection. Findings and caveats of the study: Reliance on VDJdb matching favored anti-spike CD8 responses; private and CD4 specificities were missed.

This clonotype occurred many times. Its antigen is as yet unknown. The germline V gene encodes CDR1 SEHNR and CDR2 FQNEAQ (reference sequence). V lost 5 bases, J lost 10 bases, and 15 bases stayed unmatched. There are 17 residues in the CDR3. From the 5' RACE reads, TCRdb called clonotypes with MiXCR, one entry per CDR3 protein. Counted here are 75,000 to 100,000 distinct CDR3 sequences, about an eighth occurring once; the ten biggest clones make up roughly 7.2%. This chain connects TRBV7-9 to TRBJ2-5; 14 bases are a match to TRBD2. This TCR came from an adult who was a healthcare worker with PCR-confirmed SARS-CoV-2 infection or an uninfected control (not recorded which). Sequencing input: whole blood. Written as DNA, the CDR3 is TGTGCCAGCAGCCCGGGACTAGCGGGGGACCTCCTGAGTTTCCAGTACTTC. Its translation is CASSPGLAGDLLSFQYF.